These T cell receptor beta chains were read from a single sample in a study of lymphopenia after photon versus proton radiotherapy. The table came from immunoSEQ multiplex PCR; TCRdb's copy has only in-frame clones and leaves some out. The repertoire holds about 39,000 clones, about 93% seen once, with roughly 15% in the top ten. Sequencing used peripheral blood, obtained from a patient treated with photon-based radiotherapy. The receptors derive from a man aged 55 to 69 with cholangiocarcinoma. Both conserved end residues are trimmed from each CDR3. The order of the fields is V gene, CDR3 protein.

TRBV7-9	ASSLRSWGLAESYEQY
TRBV13	ASSLGQGPSYEQY
TRBV2	ASRDGQGPEAF
TRBV11-3	ASSQGQPLIQETQY
TRBV9	ASSVGQGSYGYT
TRBV5-1	ASSLEPAANYGYT
TRBV5-4	ASSLTGTQETQY
TRBV7-9	ASSLYGTSSEKLF
TRBV28	ASSTGANGPEQY
TRBV10-2	ASSELTGSAEAF
TRBV14	ASSQTLDRGEQY
TRBV28	ASSLKAGYSEQY
TRBV7-8	ASSLATRVGGPQH
TRBV6-6	ASSPLTQISNQPQH